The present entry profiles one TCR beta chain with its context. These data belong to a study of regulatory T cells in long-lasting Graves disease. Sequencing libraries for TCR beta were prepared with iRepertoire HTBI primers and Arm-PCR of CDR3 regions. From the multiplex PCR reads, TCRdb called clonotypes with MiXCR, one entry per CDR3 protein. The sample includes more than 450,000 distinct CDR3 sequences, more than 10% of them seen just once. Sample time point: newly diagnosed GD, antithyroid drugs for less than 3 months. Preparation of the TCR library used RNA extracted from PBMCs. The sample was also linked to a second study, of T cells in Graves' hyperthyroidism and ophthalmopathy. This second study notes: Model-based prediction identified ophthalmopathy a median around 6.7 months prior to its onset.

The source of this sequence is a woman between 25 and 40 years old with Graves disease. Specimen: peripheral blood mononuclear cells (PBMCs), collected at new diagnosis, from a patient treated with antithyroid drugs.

Written as DNA, the CDR3 is TGCGCCAGCAGCCAAGATTGGGGAAGCTCTGGGGCCAACGTCCTGACTTTC. This encodes CASSQDWGSSGANVLTF. The chain employs TRBV4-1 and TRBJ2-6, with D unresolved. The CDR3 totals 17 residues. Germline V gene sequence: CDR1 MGHRA, CDR2 YSYEKL. V was shortened by 0 bases and J by 0 bases, with 9 bases between the two germline ends.